The present T cell receptor (beta chain) was sequenced within a study of CD8 T cells in Susac syndrome. The study's findings and limits: It was acknowledged in the study that its TCR sequencing and HLA analysis involved a relatively small number of individuals.

This CDR3 is 15 amino acids long. Trimming at V came to 2 bases and at J to 5 bases, leaving 6 bases not matched to a gene. Per the germline V gene, CDR1 is MNHEY and CDR2 is SVGAGI. CD8+ and CD4+ T cells circulating in blood were sequenced for TCR beta. Negative isolation yielded CD4+ and CD8+ T cells, and FACS enriched TEMRA cells. A word on this clonotype: As yet, its antigen is unknown.

Random hexamers were used to reverse transcribe 0.5 to 1 ug of RNA. A single record per CDR3 protein comes from TCRdb applying MiXCR to the immunoSEQ multiplex PCR reads. The data contain around 140,000 distinct CDR3 sequences, 85% to 95% of them singletons. The gene calls are TRBV6-5 and TRBJ2-1, with 7 bases lining up with TRBD2. Sequenced sample: CD4+ T cells from PBMCs. This receptor was obtained from a human donor with multiple sclerosis. The CDR3 is CASSYRASGDNEQFF. The CDR3 region has the DNA TGTGCCAGCAGTTACCGGGCTAGCGGAGACAATGAGCAGTTCTTC.